Described below is a single T cell receptor beta chain sequence and its context. It has no known antigen specificity. No per-base quality is available; no much larger clone lies one base away. Spanning cysteine to phenylalanine, the CDR3 consists of 14 amino acids. Just CDR3 DNA is preserved here, 42 bases in frame from base 1. For CDR1 and CDR2, the germline V gene lists SGHTS and YDEGEE. Relative to germline, V is 5 bases shorter and J is 4 bases shorter, with 15 bases between their ends. The data were taken from a study of blood T cell dynamics during melanoma immunotherapy (dated by TCRdb to about 2020). A note on the overall study: Patients with metastatic melanoma were treated with first-line pembrolizumab or nivolumab plus ipilimumab as standard of care in the United Kingdom. To find early correlates of response, the study profiled the peripheral T cell receptor repertoires of patients with metastatic melanoma both before and after one cycle of checkpoint inhibitor therapy. Consecutive patients formed a training cohort, and a further independent group of patients from the same centre was pooled into an external validation set. Broad study findings and their caveats: The relatively small sample size was acknowledged as a potential limitation on generalization of the results. Patients who later achieved disease control showed a bifurcated PBMC repertoire reorganization at W3, with increased clonality or increased diversity, unlike progressors. The study could not determine whether the T cell clones driving repertoire changes were melanoma-specific or reflected general immune activation.

Taken with the paper, the label for time point translates to: week 3, after first cycle of checkpoint inhibitor. Blood samples were taken before treatment (T0) and at week 3 (W3), following the first cycle of checkpoint blockade. Except for a couple of patients with rapid clinical progression, response was assessed 12 weeks after the first infusion by RECIST 1.1; disease control meant complete response, partial response or stable disease. Any patient who had received prior systemic cancer treatment, was on concomitant immunosuppressant therapy or had synchronous other active malignancies was excluded. TCR beta was sequenced in both bulk PBMC and plasma cell-free DNA in order to track circulating cells as well as T cell turnover. Lymphoprep and SepMate tubes were used to isolate PBMC from blood, and red cell lysis was then performed. DNA from PBMC and sorted T cell subsets was extracted with QIAamp DNA Blood Mini kits.

Every bulk PBMC sample had a fixed 350 ng of DNA loaded. TCR beta CDR3 sequences were amplified from genomic DNA using the immunoSEQ TCRb Assay kit according to manufacturer instructions. The KAPA Library Quantification Kit for Illumina platforms was used to quantify the pooled libraries by qPCR. Pooled libraries were sequenced on an Illumina NextSeq 500, clustered at about 0.55-1.2 pM. Per the original workflow: The TCR data were analyzed using immunoSEQ ANALYZER and the R LymphoSeq package. A rearrangement efficiency score was calculated as productive divided by the sum of productive and non-productive CDR3 sequences. Clonality was assessed using the Gini coefficient and diversity using the Renyi index at alpha=1, with pairwise comparisons between timepoints within each patient. In LymphoSeq, clonal relatedness was computed using an edit distance of 3, and repertoire similarity was computed using the Bhattacharyya coefficient. Linear discriminant analysis on week-3 changes in clonality and diversity was built with the R MASS and caret packages to classify response. The immuneACCESS repertoire file appears here via TCRdb, limited to in-frame rearrangements. These files lack a portion of the clones; in checked studies, under half of the deficit traces to unresolved V genes, and the cause of the others is not known. The D gene and trimming were derived from the DNA, and the V and J assignments and clone size from that table. The sample contains more than 10,000 clones, 80% of them found a single time. The top ten constitute about 20% of the sample.

The chain was built from TRBV5-8 and TRBJ1-1, with no confidently assigned D gene. The sequence derives from a human donor with melanoma. Sequenced here: blood, sampled from a patient treated with checkpoint blockade. In nucleotides, the sequence is TGTGCCAGCAGGCCTGACCGACTTAGCACTGAAGCTTTCTTT. Its product reads: CASRPDRLSTEAFF.